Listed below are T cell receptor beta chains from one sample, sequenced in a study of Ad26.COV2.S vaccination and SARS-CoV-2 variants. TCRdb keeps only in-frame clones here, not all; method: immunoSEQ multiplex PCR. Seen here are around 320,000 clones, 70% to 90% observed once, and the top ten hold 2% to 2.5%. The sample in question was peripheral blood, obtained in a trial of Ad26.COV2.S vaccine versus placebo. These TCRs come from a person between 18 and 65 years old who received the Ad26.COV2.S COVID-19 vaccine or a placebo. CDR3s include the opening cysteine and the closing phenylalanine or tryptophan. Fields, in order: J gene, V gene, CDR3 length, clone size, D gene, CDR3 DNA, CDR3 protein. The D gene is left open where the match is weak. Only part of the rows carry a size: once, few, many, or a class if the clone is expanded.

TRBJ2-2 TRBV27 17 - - TGTGCCAGCAGTTTGAAGTTTGGGGGCGGCCGGTCCGGGGAGCTGTTTTTT CASSLKFGGGRSGELFF
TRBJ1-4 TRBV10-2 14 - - TGCGCCAGCAGTGAGGTTTCAACTAATGAAAAACTGTTTTTT CASSEVSTNEKLFF
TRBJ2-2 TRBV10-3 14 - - TGTGCCATCAGTGGGTTTGGGAACACCGGGGAGCTGTTTTTT CAISGFGNTGELFF
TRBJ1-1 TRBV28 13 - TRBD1 TGTGCCAGCAGTTTACGGACAGGGGTTGAAGCTTTCTTT CASSLRTGVEAFF
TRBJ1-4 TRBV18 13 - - TGTGCCAGCTCACTGCAGGGTGGGGAAAAACTGTTTTTT CASSLQGGEKLFF
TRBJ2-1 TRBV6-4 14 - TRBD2 TGTGCCAGCAGTGACGCGGGGGGGGTGAATGAGCAGTTCTTC CASSDAGGVNEQFF
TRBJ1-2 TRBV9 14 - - TGTGCCAGCAGCGTAGGAGGAGGGTCGGGAGGCTACACCTTC CASSVGGGSGGYTF
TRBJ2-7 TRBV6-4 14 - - TGTGCCAGCAGTGACTCGATAGGAGGAGGAGAGCAGTACTTC CASSDSIGGGEQYF
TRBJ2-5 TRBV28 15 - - TGTGCCAGCACCCCGGGATTAGACGTACAAGAGACCCAGTACTTC CASTPGLDVQETQYF
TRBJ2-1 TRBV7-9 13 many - TGTGCCAGCTTGCCGGACGCCTACAATGAGCAGTTCTTC CASLPDAYNEQFF
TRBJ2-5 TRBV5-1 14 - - TGCGCCAGCAGCTTGGTTTCCACACAAGAGACCCAGTACTTC CASSLVSTQETQYF
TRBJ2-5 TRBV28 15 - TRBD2 TGTGCCAGCAGTCCCCTAGCGGGGGGGCAAGAGACCCAGTACTTC CASSPLAGGQETQYF
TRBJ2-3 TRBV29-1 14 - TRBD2 TGCAGCGTTGTTAGCGGGAGATCCACAGATACGCAGTATTTT CSVVSGRSTDTQYF
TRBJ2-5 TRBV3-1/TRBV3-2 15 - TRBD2 TGTGCCAGCAGCCAAGATCGACTAGCCGAAGAGACCCAGTACTTC CASSQDRLAEETQYF
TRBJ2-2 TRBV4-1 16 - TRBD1 TGCGCCAGCAGCCAAGATAAGGGGGCGCGGGCCGGGGAGCTGTTTTTT CASSQDKGARAGELFF
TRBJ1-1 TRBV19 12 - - TGTGCCAGTAGTAAAGGGACGGTTGAAGCTTTCTTT CASSKGTVEAFF
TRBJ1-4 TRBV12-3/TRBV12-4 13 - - TGTGCCAGCAGTTTAAAGCCCGGAGAAAAACTGTTTTTT CASSLKPGEKLFF
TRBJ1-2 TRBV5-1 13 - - TGCGCCAGCAGCTTGGGGGCAGATGGGGGCTACACCTTC CASSLGADGGYTF
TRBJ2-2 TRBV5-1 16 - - TGCGCCAGCAGCCCGCGAACACTGACAGACACCGGGGAGCTGTTTTTT CASSPRTLTDTGELFF
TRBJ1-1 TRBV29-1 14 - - TGCAGCGTTGAAGGGGTCGTGGTTGACACTGAAGCTTTCTTT CSVEGVVVDTEAFF
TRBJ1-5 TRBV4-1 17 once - TGCGCCAGCAGCCTTAGGGTTGGGGCAGATAGCAATCAGCCCCAGCATTTT CASSLRVGADSNQPQHF
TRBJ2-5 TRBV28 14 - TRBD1 TGTGCCAGCAGTTTGAGGACAGGGAAAGAGACCCAGTACTTC CASSLRTGKETQYF
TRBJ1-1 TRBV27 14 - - TGTGCCAGCAGTTTATCGGCAGGGAACACTGAAGCTTTCTTT CASSLSAGNTEAFF
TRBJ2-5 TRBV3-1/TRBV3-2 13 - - TGTGCCAGCAGCCGTCCACTCCGTGAGACCCAGTACTTC CASSRPLRETQYF
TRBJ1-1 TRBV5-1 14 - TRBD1 TGCGCCAGCAGCTTACAGGACAGGGAACCTGAAGCTTTCTTT CASSLQDREPEAFF
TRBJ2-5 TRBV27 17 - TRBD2 TGTGCCAGCAGTTTACTAGCGGGGGGACTTTGGCCAGAGACCCAGTACTTC CASSLLAGGLWPETQYF
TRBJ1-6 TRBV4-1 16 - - TGCGCCAGCAGCTGGGACCTGAGCTCCTATAATTCACCCCTCCACTTT CASSWDLSSYNSPLHF
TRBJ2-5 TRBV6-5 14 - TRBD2 TGTGCCAGCAGACTGAGGGGCGGGGGTGAGACCCAGTACTTC CASRLRGGGETQYF
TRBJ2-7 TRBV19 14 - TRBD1 TGTGCCAGTGCCGGGACAGGAGACTCCTACGAGCAGTACTTC CASAGTGDSYEQYF